The clone carrying this T cell receptor (beta chain) was seen just once. Its target is not known. The record originates from a study of CD8+ T cells in alopecia areata. Study-level background: Tofacitinib administration to treated patients was oral, at 5 to 10 mg twice daily. Regarding the study as a whole: Especially in alopecia totalis/universalis, lesional scalp showed greater clonality than normal scalp did.

Extracted RNA was reverse transcribed, and the resulting cDNA served as sequencing template. Assay: immunoSEQ multiplex PCR; the TCRdb copy retains only in-frame clones and omits some. The table shows about 140,000 clones, with 40% to 55% occurring only once. The V gene lost 2 bases and the J gene lost 5 bases, with 12 bases spanning the gap. This CDR3 has 14 residues. Per the germline V gene, CDR1 is MNHEY and CDR2 is SMNVEV (reference sequence). Samples from alopecia areata patients were lesional scalp punch biopsies and peripheral blood. The researchers isolated CD4+ and CD8+ T cells from PBMCs by sorting.

The rearrangement uses TRBV27 and TRBJ2-5, with a possible D match to TRBD2 (5 bases). The material was CD4+ T cells sorted from blood, obtained at week 0. The sequence came from a human donor with alopecia areata. DNA for the CDR3: TGTGCCAGCAGTTTACTAGCCTCTGGGGAGACCCAGTACTTC. It is translated as CASSLLASGETQYF.